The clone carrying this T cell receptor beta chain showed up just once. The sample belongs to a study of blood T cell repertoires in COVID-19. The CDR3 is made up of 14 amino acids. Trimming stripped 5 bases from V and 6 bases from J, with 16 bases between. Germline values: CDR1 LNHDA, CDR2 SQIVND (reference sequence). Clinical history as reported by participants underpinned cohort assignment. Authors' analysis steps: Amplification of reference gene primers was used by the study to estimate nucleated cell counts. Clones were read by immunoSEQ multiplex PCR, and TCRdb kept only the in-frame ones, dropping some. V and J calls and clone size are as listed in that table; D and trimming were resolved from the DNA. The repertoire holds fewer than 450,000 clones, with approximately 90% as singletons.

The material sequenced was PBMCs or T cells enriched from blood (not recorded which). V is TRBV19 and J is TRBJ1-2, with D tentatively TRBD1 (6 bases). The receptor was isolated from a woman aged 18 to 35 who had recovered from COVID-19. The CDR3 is CASSQQQGWDGYTF. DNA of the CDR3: TGTGCCAGTAGTCAGCAACAGGGATGGGATGGCTACACCTTC. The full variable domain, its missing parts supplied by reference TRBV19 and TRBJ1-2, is DGGITQSPKYLFRKEGQNVTLSCEQNLNHDAMYWYRQDPGQGLRLIYYSQIVNDFQKGDIAEGYSVSREKKESFPLTVTSAQKNPTAFYLCASSQQQGWDGYTFGSGTRLTVV.